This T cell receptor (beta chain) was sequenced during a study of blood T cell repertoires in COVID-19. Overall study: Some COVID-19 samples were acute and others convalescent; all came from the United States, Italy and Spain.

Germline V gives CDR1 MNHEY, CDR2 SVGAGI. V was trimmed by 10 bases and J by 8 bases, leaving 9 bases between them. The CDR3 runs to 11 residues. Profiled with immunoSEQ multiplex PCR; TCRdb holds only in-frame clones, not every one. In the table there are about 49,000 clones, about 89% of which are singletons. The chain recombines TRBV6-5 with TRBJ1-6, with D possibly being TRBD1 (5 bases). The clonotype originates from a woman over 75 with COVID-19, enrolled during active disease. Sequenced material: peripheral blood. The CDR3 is CATREYSPLHF. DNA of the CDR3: TGTGCCACCAGGGAGTATTCACCCCTCCACTTT.